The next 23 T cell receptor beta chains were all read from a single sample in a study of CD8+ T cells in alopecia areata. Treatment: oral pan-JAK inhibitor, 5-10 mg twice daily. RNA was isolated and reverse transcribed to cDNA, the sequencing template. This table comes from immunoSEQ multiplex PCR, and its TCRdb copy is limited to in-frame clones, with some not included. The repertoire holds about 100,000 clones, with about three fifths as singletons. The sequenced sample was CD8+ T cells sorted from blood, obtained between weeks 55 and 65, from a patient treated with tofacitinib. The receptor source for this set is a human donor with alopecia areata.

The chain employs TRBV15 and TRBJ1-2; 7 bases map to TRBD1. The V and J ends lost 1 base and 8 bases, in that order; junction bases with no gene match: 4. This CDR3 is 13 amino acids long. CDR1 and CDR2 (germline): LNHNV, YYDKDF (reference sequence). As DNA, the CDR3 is TGTGCCACCAGCAGAGTACAGGGGAGAGGCTACACCTTC. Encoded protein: CATSRVQGRGYTF.

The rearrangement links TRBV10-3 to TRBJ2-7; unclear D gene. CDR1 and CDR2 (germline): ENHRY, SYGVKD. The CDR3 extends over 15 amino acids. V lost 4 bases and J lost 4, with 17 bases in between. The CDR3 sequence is CAISVLGPESYEQYF. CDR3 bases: TGTGCCATCAGTGTGTTAGGGCCAGAGAGTTACGAGCAGTACTTC.

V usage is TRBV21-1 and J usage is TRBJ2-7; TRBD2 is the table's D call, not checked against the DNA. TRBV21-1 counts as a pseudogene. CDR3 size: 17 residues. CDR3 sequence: CASSKNIWGGFTYEQYF. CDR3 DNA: TGTGCCAGCAGCAAAAACATCTGGGGGGGGTTTACCTACGAGCAGTACTTC.

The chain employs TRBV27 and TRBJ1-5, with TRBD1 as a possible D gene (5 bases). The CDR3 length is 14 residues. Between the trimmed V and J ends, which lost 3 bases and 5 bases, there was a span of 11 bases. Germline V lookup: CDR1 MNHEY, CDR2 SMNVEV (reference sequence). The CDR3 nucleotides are TGTGCCAGCAGTTTCGTCGCAGGGTATCAGCCCCAGCATTTT. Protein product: CASSFVAGYQPQHF.

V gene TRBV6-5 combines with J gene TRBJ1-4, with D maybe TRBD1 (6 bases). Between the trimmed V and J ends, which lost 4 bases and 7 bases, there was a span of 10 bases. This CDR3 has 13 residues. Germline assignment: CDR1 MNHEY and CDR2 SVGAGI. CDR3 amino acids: CASSWGAREKLFF. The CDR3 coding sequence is TGTGCCAGCAGTTGGGGGGCGCGTGAAAAACTGTTTTTT.

The CDR3, as DNA: TGTGCCAGCACCCCCGGGGTGAACACTGAAGCTTTCTTT. It encodes CASTPGVNTEAFF. The V and J genes are TRBV25-1 and TRBJ1-1; D gene unclear. Germline V gene lookup returns CDR1 MGHDK and CDR2 SYGVNS. Trimming stripped 7 bases from V and 0 bases from J, with 9 bases between. This CDR3 spans 13 amino acids. Supplemented by reference TRBV25-1 and TRBJ1-1, the full variable domain reads EADIYQTPRYLVIGTGKKITLECSQTMGHDKMYWYQQDPGMELHLIHYSYGVNSTEKGDLSSESTVSRIRTEHFPLTLESARPSHTSQYLCASTPGVNTEAFFGQGTRLTVV.

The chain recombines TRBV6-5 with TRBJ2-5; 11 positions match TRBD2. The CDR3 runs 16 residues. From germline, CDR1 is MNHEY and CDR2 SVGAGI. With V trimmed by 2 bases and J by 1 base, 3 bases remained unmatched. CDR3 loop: CASSYLAGGFQETQYF. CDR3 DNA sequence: TGTGCCAGCAGTTACCTAGCGGGGGGCTTCCAAGAGACCCAGTACTTC.

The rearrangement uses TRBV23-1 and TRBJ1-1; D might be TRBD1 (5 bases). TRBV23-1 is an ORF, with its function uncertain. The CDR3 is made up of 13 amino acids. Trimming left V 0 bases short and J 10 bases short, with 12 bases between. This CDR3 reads CASSQSLRVRAFF. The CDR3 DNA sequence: TGCGCCAGCAGTCAATCGCTCAGGGTCAGAGCTTTCTTT.

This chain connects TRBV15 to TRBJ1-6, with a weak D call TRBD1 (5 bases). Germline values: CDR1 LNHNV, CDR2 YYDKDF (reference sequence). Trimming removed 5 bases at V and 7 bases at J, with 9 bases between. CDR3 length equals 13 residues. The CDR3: CATSVSGNSPLHF. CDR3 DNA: TGTGCCACCAGCGTATCAGGGAATTCACCCCTCCACTTT.

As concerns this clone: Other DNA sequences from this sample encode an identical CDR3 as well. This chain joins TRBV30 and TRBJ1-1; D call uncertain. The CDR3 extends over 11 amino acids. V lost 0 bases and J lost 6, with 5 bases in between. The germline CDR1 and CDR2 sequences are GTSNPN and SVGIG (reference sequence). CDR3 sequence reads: CAWSVGSEAFF. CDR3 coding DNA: TGTGCCTGGAGTGTGGGTTCTGAAGCTTTCTTT. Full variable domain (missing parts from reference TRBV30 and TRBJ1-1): SQTIHQWPATLVQPVGSPLSLECTVEGTSNPNLYWYRQAAGRGLQLLFYSVGIGQISSEVPQNLSASRPQDRQFILSSKKLLLSDSGFYLCAWSVGSEAFFGQGTRLTVV.

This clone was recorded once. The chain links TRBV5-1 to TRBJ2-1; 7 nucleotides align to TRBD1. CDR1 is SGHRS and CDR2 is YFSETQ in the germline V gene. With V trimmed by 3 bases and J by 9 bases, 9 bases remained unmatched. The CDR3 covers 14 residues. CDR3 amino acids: CASSSQTGQFEQFF. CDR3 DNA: TGCGCCAGCAGCTCCCAGACAGGGCAGTTTGAGCAGTTCTTC. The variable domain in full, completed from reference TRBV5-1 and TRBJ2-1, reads KAGVTQTPRYLIKTRGQQVTLSCSPISGHRSVSWYQQTPGQGLQFLFEYFSETQRNKGNFPGRFSGRQFSNSRSEMNVSTLELGDSALYLCASSSQTGQFEQFFGPGTRLTVL.

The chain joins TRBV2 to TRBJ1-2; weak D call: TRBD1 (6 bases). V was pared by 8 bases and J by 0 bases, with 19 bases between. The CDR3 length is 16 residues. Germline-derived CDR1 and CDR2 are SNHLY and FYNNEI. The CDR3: CASWASTTGTNYGYTF. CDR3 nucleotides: TGTGCCAGCTGGGCCTCGACGACAGGTACTAACTATGGCTACACCTTC.

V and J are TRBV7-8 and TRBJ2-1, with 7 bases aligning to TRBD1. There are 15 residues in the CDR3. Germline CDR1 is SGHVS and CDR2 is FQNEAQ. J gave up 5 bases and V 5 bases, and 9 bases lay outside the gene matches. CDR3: CASSPGTVLDNEQFF. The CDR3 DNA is TGTGCCAGCAGCCCCGGGACAGTTTTAGACAATGAGCAGTTCTTC.

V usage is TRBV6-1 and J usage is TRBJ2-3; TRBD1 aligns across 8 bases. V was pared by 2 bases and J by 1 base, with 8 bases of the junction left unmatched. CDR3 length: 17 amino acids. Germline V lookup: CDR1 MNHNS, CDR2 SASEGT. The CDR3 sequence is CASSEFVGQGGTDTQYF. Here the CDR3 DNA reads TGTGCCAGCAGTGAATTTGTAGGACAGGGTGGCACAGATACGCAGTATTTT.

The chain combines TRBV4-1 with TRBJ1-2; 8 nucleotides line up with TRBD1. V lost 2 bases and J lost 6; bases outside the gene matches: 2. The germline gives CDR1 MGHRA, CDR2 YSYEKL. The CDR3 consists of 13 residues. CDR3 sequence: CASSQWTGNGYTF. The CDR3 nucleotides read TGCGCCAGCAGCCAATGGACAGGGAATGGCTACACCTTC.

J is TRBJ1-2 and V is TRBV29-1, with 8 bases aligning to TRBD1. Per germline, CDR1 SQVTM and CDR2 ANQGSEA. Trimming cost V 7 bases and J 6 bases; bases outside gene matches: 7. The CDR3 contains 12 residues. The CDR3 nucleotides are TGCAGCGCCACGACAGGGGTCCATGGCTACACCTTC. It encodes CSATTGVHGYTF.

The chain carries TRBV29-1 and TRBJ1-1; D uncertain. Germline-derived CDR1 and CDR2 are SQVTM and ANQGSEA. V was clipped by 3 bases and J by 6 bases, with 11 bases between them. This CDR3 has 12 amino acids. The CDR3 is CSVEEPVAEAFF. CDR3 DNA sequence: TGCAGCGTTGAGGAACCTGTGGCTGAAGCTTTCTTT.

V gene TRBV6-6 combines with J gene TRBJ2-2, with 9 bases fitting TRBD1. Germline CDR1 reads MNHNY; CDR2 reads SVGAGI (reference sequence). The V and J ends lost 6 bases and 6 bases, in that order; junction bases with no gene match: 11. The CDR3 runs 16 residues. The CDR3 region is CASSLYRGPIAGELFF. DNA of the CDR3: TGTGCCAGCAGCCTATACAGGGGGCCCATTGCCGGGGAGCTGTTTTTT.

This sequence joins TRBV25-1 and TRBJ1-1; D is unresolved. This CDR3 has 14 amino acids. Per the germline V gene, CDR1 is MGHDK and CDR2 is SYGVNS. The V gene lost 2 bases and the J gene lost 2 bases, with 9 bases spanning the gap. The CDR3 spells CASSEGVRNTEAFF. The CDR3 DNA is TGTGCCAGCAGTGAAGGGGTCAGAAACACTGAAGCTTTCTTT.

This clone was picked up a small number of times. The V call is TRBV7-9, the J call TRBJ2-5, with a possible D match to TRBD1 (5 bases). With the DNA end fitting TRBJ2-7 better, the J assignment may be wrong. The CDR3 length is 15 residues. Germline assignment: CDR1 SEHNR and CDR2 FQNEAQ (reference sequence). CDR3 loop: CASSTRTSLEDEQYF. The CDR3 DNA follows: TGTGCCAGCAGCACCCGGACATCCCTCGAGGACGAGCAGTACTTC.

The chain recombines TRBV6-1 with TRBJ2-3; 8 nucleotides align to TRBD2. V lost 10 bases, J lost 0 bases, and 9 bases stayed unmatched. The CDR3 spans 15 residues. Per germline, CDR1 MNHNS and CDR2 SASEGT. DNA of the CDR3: TGTGCCACCTCACATAGCGGGGCTAGCACAGATACGCAGTATTTT. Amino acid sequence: CATSHSGASTDTQYF.

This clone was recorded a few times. As DNA, the CDR3 is TGCGCCAGCAGCCAAGTGGGATCGGAGACCCAGTACTTC. Residues: CASSQVGSETQYF. The rearrangement uses TRBV4-1 and TRBJ2-5, with no clear D. The CDR3 is 13 amino acids. Trimming cost V 1 base and J 5 bases, with 8 bases left between them. Germline lookup yields CDR1 MGHRA and CDR2 YSYEKL.

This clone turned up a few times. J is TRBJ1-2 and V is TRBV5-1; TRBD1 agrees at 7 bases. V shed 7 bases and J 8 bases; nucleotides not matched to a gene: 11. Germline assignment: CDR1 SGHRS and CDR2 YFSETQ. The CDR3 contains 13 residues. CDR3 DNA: TGCGCCAGCTGGGACAGTGGGGCTCTCGGCTACACCTTC. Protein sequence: CASWDSGALGYTF. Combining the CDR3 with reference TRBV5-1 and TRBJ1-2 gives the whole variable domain KAGVTQTPRYLIKTRGQQVTLSCSPISGHRSVSWYQQTPGQGLQFLFEYFSETQRNKGNFPGRFSGRQFSNSRSEMNVSTLELGDSALYLCASWDSGALGYTFGSGTRLTVV.